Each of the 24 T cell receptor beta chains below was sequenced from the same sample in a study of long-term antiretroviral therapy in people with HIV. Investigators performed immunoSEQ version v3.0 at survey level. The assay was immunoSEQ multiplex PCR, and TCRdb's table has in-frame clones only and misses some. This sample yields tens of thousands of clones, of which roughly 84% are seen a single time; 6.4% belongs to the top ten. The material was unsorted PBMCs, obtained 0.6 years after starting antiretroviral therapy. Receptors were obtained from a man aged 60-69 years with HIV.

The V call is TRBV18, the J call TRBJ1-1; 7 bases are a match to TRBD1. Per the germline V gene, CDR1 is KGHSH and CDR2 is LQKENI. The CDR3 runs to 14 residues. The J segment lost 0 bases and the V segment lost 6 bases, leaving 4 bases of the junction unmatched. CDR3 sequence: CASSTGLLNTEAFF. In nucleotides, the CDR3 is TGTGCCAGCTCGACAGGGTTATTGAACACTGAAGCTTTCTTT.

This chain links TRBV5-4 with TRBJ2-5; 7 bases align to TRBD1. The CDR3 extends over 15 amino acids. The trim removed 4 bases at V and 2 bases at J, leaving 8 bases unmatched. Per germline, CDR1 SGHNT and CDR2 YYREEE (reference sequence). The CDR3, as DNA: TGTGCCAGCAGCACTCCACAGGGGTCGCAAGAGACCCAGTACTTC. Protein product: CASSTPQGSQETQYF.

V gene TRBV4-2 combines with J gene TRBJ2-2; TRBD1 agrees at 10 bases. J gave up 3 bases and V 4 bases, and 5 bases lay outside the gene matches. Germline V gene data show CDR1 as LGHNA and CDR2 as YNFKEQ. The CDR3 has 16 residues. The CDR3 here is CASSRRQGADTGELFF. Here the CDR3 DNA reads TGTGCCAGCAGCCGCCGACAGGGGGCGGACACCGGGGAGCTGTTTTTT.

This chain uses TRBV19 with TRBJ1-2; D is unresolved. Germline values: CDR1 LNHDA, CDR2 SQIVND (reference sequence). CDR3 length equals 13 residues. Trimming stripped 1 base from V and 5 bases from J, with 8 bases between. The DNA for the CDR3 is TGTGCCAGTAGTATAGCCGGGCAGTATGGCTACACCTTC. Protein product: CASSIAGQYGYTF.

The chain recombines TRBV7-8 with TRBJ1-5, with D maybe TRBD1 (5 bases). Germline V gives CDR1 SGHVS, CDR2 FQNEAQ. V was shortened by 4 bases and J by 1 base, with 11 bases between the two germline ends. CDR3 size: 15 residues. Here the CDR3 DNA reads TGTGCCAGCAGCTACCCGGGGGGAAGCAATCAGCCCCAGCATTTT. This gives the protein CASSYPGGSNQPQHF.

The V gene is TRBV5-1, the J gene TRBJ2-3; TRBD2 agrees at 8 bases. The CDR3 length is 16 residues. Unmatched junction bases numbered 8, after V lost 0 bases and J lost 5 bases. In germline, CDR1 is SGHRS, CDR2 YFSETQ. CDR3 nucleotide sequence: TGCGCCAGCAGCTTGGGGGCTAGCGGGCCGTTAGATACGCAGTATTTT. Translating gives CASSLGASGPLDTQYF.

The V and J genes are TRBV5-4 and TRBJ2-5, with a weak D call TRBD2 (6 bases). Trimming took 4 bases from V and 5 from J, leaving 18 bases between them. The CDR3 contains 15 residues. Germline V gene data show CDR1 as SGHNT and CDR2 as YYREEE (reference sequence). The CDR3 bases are TGTGCCAGCAGCGGGGGGAGTGCCGGGCCCGAGACCCAGTACTTC. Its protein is CASSGGSAGPETQYF.

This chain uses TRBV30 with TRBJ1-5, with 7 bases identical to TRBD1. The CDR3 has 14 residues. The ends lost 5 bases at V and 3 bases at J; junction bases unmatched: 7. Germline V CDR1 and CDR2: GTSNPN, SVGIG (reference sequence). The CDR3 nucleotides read TGTGCCTGGGGGGTCAGGGGGTACAATCAGCCCCAGCATTTT. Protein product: CAWGVRGYNQPQHF.

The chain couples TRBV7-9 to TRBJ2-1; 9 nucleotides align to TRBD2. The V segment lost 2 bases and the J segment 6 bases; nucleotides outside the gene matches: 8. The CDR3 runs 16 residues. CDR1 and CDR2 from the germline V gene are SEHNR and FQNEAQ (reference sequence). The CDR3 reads CASSLPPAGGPNEQFF. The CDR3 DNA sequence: TGTGCCAGCAGCTTACCCCCGGCGGGGGGGCCCAATGAGCAGTTCTTC.

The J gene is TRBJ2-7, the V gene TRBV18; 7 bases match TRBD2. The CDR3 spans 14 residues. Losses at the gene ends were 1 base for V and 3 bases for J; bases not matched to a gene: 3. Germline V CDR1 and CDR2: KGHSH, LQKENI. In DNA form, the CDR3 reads TGTGCCAGCTCACCACTAAGCGGGAACTACGAGCAGTACTTC. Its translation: CASSPLSGNYEQYF. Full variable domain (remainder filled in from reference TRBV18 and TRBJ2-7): NAGVMQNPRHLVRRRGQEARLRCSPMKGHSHVYWYRQLPEEGLKFMVYLQKENIIDESGMPKERFSAEFPKEGPSILRIQQVVRGDSAAYFCASSPLSGNYEQYFGPGTRLTVT.

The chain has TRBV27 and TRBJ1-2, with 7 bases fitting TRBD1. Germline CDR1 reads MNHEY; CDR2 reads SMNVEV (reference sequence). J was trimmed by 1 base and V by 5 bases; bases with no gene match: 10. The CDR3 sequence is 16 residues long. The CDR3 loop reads CASSRGGRGGNYGYTF. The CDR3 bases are TGTGCCAGCAGTCGGGGGGGCAGGGGGGGTAACTATGGCTACACCTTC.

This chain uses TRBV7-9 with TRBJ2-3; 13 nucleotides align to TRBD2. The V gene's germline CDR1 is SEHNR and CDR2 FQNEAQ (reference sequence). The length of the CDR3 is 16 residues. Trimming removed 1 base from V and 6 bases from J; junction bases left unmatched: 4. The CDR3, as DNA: TGTGCCAGCAGCTTAGGGGCGGGACTAGCGGGGGATACGCAGTATTTT. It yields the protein CASSLGAGLAGDTQYF.

The CDR3 here is CASNLDPGLLYNEQFF. For the CDR3, the DNA is TGTGCCAGCAACCTCGACCCGGGACTGCTTTACAATGAGCAGTTCTTC. The chain links TRBV7-2 to TRBJ2-1; D is possibly TRBD2 (6 bases). Per germline, CDR1 SGHTA and CDR2 FQGNSA. V was trimmed by 7 bases and J by 4 bases, leaving 20 bases between them. The CDR3 extends over 16 amino acids.

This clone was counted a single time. Here the CDR3 DNA reads TGTGCCAGCAGCGCTCAGTCTCTATTTCCCTACAATGAGCAGTTCTTC. Its protein product is CASSAQSLFPYNEQFF. The chain links TRBV9 to TRBJ2-1; D is unresolved. CDR1 is SGDLS and CDR2 is YYNGEE in the germline V gene. Trimming took off 3 bases at V and 2 bases at J, with 15 bases between the two ends. The CDR3 has 16 amino acids. The full variable domain, rest sourced from reference TRBV9 and TRBJ2-1, is DSGVTQTPKHLITATGQRVTLRCSPRSGDLSVYWYQQSLDQGLQFLIQYYNGEERAKGNILERFSAQQFPDLHSELNLSSLELGDSALYFCASSAQSLFPYNEQFFGPGTRLTVL.

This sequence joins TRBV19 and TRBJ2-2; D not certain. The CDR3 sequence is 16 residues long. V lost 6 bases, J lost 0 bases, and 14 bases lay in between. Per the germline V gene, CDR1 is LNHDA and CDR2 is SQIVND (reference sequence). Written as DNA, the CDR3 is TGTGCCAGTAGACTAAGAGCAGTCGCGAACACCGGGGAGCTGTTTTTT. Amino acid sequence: CASRLRAVANTGELFF. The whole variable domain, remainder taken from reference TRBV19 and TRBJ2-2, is DGGITQSPKYLFRKEGQNVTLSCEQNLNHDAMYWYRQDPGQGLRLIYYSQIVNDFQKGDIAEGYSVSREKKESFPLTVTSAQKNPTAFYLCASRLRAVANTGELFFGEGSRLTVL.

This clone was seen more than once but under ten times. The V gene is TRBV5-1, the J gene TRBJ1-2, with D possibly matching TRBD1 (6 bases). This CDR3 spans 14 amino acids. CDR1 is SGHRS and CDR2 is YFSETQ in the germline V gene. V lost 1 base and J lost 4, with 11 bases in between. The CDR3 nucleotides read TGCGCCAGCAGCTTGCAGGGGCTCCCCTATGGCTACACCTTC. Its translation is CASSLQGLPYGYTF. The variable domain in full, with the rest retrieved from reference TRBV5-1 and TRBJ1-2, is KAGVTQTPRYLIKTRGQQVTLSCSPISGHRSVSWYQQTPGQGLQFLFEYFSETQRNKGNFPGRFSGRQFSNSRSEMNVSTLELGDSALYLCASSLQGLPYGYTFGSGTRLTVV.

The CDR3: CASSPESYEQYF. In DNA form, the CDR3 reads TGTGCCAGCAGTCCCGAAAGTTACGAGCAGTACTTC. The genes are TRBV2 and TRBJ2-7; the D is unclear. Between the trimmed V and J ends, which lost 5 bases and 4 bases, there was a span of 9 bases. The V gene's germline CDR1 is SNHLY and CDR2 FYNNEI. CDR3 length equals 12 residues. Complete variable domain (other parts from reference TRBV2 and TRBJ2-7): EPEVTQTPSHQVTQMGQEVILRCVPISNHLYFYWYRQILGQKVEFLVSFYNNEISEKSEIFDDQFSVERPDGSNFTLKIRSTKLEDSAMYFCASSPESYEQYFGPGTRLTVT.

CDR3 DNA sequence: TGTGCCATCAGCCTAGACAACCCCTATGGCTACACCTTC. This codes for CAISLDNPYGYTF. This sequence joins TRBV10-3 and TRBJ1-2; D ambiguous. The V end lost 6 bases, the J end lost 4 bases, and 12 bases lay between the germline ends. This CDR3 contains 13 residues. Germline V gene sequence: CDR1 ENHRY, CDR2 SYGVKD.

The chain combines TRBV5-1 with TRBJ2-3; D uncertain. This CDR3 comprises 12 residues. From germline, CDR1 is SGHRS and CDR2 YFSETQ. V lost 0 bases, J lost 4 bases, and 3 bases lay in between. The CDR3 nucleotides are TGCGCCAGCAGCTTGGACCCAGATACGCAGTATTTT. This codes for CASSLDPDTQYF.

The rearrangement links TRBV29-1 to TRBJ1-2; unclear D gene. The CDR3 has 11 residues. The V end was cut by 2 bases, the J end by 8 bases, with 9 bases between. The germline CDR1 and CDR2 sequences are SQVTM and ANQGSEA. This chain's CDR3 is CSVEPRAGYTF. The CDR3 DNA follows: TGCAGCGTTGAACCTAGGGCAGGCTACACCTTC.

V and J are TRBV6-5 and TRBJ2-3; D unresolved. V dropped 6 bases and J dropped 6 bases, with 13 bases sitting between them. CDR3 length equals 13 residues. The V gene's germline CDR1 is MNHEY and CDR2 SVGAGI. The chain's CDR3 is CASSVTVADTQYF. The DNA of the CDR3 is TGTGCCAGCAGCGTTACCGTCGCCGATACGCAGTATTTT.

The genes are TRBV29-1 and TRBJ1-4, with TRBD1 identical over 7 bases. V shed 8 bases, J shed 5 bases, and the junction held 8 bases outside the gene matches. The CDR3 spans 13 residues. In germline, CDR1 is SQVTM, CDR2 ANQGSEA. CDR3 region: CSISDRRNEKLFF. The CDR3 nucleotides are TGCAGCATCTCGGACAGGAGGAATGAAAAACTGTTTTTT. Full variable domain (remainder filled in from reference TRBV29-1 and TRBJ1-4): SAVISQKPSRDICQRGTSLTIQCQVDSQVTMMFWYRQQPGQSLTLIATANQGSEATYESGFVIDKFPISRPNLTFSTLTVSNMSPEDSSIYLCSISDRRNEKLFFGSGTQLSVL.

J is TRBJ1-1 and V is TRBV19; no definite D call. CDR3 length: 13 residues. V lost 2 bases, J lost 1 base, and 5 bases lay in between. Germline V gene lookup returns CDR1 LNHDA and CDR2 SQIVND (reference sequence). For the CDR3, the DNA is TGTGCCAGTAGTATATTAGAGAACACTGAAGCTTTCTTT. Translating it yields CASSILENTEAFF.

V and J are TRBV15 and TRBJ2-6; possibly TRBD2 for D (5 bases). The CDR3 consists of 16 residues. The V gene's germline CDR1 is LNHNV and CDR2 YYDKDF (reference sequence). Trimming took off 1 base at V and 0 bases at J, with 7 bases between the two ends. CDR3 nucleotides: TGTGCCACCAGCAGAGGAGGGAACTCTGGGGCCAACGTCCTGACTTTC. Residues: CATSRGGNSGANVLTF.